This note documents a single T cell receptor (beta chain) sequence. Its cognate antigen is unknown. These data belong to a study of shared clonotypes between healthy human individuals. Whole-study results and caveats: Enrolling few donors narrowed the genetic and exposure-history diversity that was represented.

CDR3 length: 14 amino acids. The germline V gene encodes CDR1 LNHDA and CDR2 SQIVND (reference sequence). J lost 7 bases, V lost 2 bases, and 6 bases had no gene match. Evenly divided among several immunoSEQ plates was the genomic DNA of each subset. Repertoires were generated with immunoSEQ multiplex PCR, while TCRdb's copy carries only in-frame clones and drops some. The table records hundreds of thousands of clones, less than 96% of them present only once. The sample taken for sequencing was naive CD4+ T cells sorted from blood. Indicated subset: CD45RA+ positively selected. The V and J genes are TRBV19 and TRBJ2-7, with 9 bases fitting TRBD1. This receptor was taken from a woman in her 30s in good health. The CDR3 nucleotides read TGTGCCAGTAGTATACAGGACAGGGGTGGAGAGCAGTACTTC. Amino acids: CASSIQDRGGEQYF.